This is a list of T cell receptor beta chains from one sample in a study of blood T cell repertoires in COVID-19. Some clones are missing from TCRdb's copy, which holds only in-frame ones; the method was immunoSEQ multiplex PCR. This table has roughly 150,000 clones, 84% appearing once. What was sequenced was peripheral blood. The source is a woman between 50 and 59 years old with acute or convalescent COVID-19. Both conserved end residues are part of each CDR3. The D gene is left open where the match is weak. Not all rows give a size; the values are once, few, many and, for expanded clones, a class.

size: -
V: TRBV18
J: TRBJ2-6
D: -
DNA: TGTGCCAGCTCACCCCGGAGGGGAATTTTTGGCTCTGGGGCCAACGTCCTGACTTTC
CDR3: CASSPRRGIFGSGANVLTF

size: -
V: TRBV3-1/TRBV3-2
J: TRBJ2-7
D: TRBD2
DNA: TGTGCCAGCAGCCAAGGACTAGCGGGATCCTACGAGCAGTACTTC
CDR3: CASSQGLAGSYEQYF

size: -
V: TRBV2
J: TRBJ1-2
D: TRBD1
DNA: TGTGCCAGCACTGGACAGGGGATTTACGGCTACACCTTC
CDR3: CASTGQGIYGYTF

size: -
V: TRBV7-3
J: TRBJ2-1
D: -
DNA: TGTGCCAGCAGCCGTCTGTCCCTCGACAGGGAGCAGTTCTTC
CDR3: CASSRLSLDREQFF

size: -
V: TRBV10-3
J: TRBJ2-3
D: -
DNA: TGTGCCATCAGTATGGGGAGGACGGGGGATACGCAGTATTTT
CDR3: CAISMGRTGDTQYF

size: -
V: TRBV5-1
J: TRBJ2-3
D: -
DNA: TGCGCCAGCAGGGTTGGAGGGATCCGCGCAGATACGCAGTATTTT
CDR3: CASRVGGIRADTQYF

size: -
V: TRBV7-2
J: TRBJ2-7
D: TRBD2
DNA: TGTGCCAGCAGCTTAGCGGGGGGGGTTCCGTCCTACGAGCAGTACTTC
CDR3: CASSLAGGVPSYEQYF

size: -
V: TRBV6-2/TRBV6-3
J: TRBJ2-2
D: -
DNA: TGTGCCAGCAGTAGTCGGACAGAAACCGGGGAGCTGTTTTTT
CDR3: CASSSRTETGELFF

size: -
V: TRBV5-4
J: TRBJ1-1
D: -
DNA: TGTGCCAGCAGCTTGGCCCCAGGCAGGGGCAAGGGTACTGAAGCTTTCTTT
CDR3: CASSLAPGRGKGTEAFF

size: -
V: TRBV5-1
J: TRBJ2-5
D: -
DNA: TGCGCCAGCAGCCCCGATGCGGGCCCGACCCAGTACTTC
CDR3: CASSPDAGPTQYF

size: -
V: TRBV7-8
J: TRBJ2-1
D: TRBD1
DNA: TGTGCCAGCAGCCAGGGGGACCATGAGCAGTTCTTC
CDR3: CASSQGDHEQFF

size: -
V: TRBV7-8
J: TRBJ1-4
D: -
DNA: TGTGCCAGCAGATTGTCGGGGTTAAATGAAAAACTGTTTTTT
CDR3: CASRLSGLNEKLFF

size: -
V: TRBV7-2
J: TRBJ1-6
D: TRBD1
DNA: TGTGCCAGCAGCAGCTTACGGACAGGGATTTATTCACCCCTCCACTTT
CDR3: CASSSLRTGIYSPLHF

size: -
V: TRBV5-1
J: TRBJ2-2
D: -
DNA: TGCGCCAGCAGCTTTGCAGGGATCCCCGGGGAGCTGTTTTTT
CDR3: CASSFAGIPGELFF

size: few
V: TRBV7-2
J: TRBJ2-1
D: TRBD2
DNA: TGTGCCAGCAGCGCATCCGGGACTAGAAGTTACAATGAGCAGTTCTTC
CDR3: CASSASGTRSYNEQFF

size: -
V: TRBV7-9
J: TRBJ2-5
D: -
DNA: TGTGCCAGCAGCTTAGAAGGACTGGATCAAGAGACCCAGTACTTC
CDR3: CASSLEGLDQETQYF

size: -
V: TRBV5-4
J: TRBJ2-6
D: TRBD2
DNA: TGTGCCAGCAGCCCCAAGCGGGGGGGCTCTGGGGCCAACGTCCTGACTTTC
CDR3: CASSPKRGGSGANVLTF

size: -
V: TRBV6-5
J: TRBJ2-1
D: -
DNA: TGTGCCATCCGGGGTTCCGTTCATGGCTACAATGAGCAGTTCTTC
CDR3: CAIRGSVHGYNEQFF

size: once
V: TRBV14
J: TRBJ2-7
D: TRBD1
DNA: TGTGCCAGCAGCCGACAGGGGCCGGGCGAGCAGTACTTC
CDR3: CASSRQGPGEQYF

size: -
V: TRBV28
J: TRBJ2-5
D: -
DNA: TGTGCCAGCAGTAGCACAGGGATCCAAGAGACCCAGTACTTC
CDR3: CASSSTGIQETQYF